The clone carrying this T cell receptor (beta chain) was picked up one time. Study processing details: Amplification with reference gene primers provided the estimates of nucleated cell counts. Only in-frame clones appear in the TCRdb table, and some are missing; sequencing was by immunoSEQ multiplex PCR. V, J and clone size are taken as reported in that table, and D and trimming were inferred from the DNA itself. This table has about 140,000 clones, around 84% appearing once. The data belong to a study of blood T cell repertoires in COVID-19. On the study more broadly: The analysed material was cDNA or gDNA that came from T cells, B-cell-depleted T cells, or PBMCs.

V lost 7 bases and J lost 0; bases outside the gene matches: 6. Germline-derived CDR1 and CDR2 are SEHNR and FQNEAQ (reference sequence). CDR3 length: 16 amino acids. The sample was peripheral blood. This receptor was taken from a human donor in a cohort sampled during active COVID-19. The V call is TRBV7-9, the J call TRBJ2-1, with 10 bases matching TRBD2. The DNA of the CDR3 is TGTGCCAGCAACGTAGCGGGAGGTATCTCCTACAATGAGCAGTTCTTC. It is translated as CASNVAGGISYNEQFF.